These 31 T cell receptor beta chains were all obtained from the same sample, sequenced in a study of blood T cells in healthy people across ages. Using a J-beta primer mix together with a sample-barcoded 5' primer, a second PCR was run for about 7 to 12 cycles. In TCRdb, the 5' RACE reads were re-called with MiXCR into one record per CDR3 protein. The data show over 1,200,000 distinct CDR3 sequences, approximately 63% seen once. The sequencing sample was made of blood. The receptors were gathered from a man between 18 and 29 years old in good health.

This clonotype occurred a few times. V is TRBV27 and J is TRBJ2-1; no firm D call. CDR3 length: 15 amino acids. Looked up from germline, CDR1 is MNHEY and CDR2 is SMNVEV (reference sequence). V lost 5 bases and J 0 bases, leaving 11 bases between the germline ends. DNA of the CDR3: TGTGCCAGCAGTCCTACACATAACTCCTACAATGAGCAGTTCTTC. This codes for CASSPTHNSYNEQFF.

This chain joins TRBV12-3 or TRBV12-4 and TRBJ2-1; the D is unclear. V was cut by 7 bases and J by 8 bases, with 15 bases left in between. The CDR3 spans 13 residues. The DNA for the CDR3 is TGTGCCAGCATCAAACGGAAGGGCTATGAGCAGTTCTTC. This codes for CASIKRKGYEQFF.

The CDR3 sequence: CSAKTARNEQYF. The CDR3 DNA sequence: TGCAGTGCTAAGACAGCCCGGAACGAGCAGTACTTC. The V and J genes are TRBV20-1 and TRBJ2-7, with D possibly TRBD1 on 5 matching bases. In germline, CDR1 is DFQATT, CDR2 SNEGSKA (reference sequence). The V end lost 4 bases, the J end lost 5 bases, and 12 bases lay between the germline ends. The CDR3 contains 12 residues.

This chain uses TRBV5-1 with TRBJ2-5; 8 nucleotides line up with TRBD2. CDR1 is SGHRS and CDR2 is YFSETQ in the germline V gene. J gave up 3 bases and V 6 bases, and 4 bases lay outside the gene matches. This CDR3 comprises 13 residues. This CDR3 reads CASMAGGKETQYF. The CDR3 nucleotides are TGCGCCAGCATGGCGGGAGGAAAAGAGACCCAGTACTTC.

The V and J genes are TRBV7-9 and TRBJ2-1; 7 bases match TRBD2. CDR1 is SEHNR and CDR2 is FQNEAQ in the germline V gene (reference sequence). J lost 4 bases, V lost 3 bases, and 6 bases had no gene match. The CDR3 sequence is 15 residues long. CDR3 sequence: CASSFDGGTYNEQFF. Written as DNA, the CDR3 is TGTGCCAGCAGCTTTGACGGGGGGACTTACAATGAGCAGTTCTTC.

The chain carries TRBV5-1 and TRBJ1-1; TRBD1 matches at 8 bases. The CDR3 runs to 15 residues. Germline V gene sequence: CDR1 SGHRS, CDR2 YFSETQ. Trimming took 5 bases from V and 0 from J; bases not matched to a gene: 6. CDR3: CASSRDRGMNTEAFF. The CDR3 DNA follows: TGCGCCAGCAGTCGCGACAGGGGAATGAACACTGAAGCTTTCTTT.

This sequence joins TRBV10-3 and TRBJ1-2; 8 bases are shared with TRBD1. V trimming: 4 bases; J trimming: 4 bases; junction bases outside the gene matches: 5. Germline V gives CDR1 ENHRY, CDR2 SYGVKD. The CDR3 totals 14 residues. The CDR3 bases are TGTGCCATCAGTGCAGAGGACAGGGTCTATGGCTACACCTTC. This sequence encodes CAISAEDRVYGYTF.

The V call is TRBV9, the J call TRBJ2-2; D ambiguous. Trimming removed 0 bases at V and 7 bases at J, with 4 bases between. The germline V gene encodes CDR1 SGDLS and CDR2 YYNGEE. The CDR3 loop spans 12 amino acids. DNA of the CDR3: TGTGCCAGCAGCGTAGCTCTCGGGGAGCTGTTTTTT. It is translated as CASSVALGELFF.

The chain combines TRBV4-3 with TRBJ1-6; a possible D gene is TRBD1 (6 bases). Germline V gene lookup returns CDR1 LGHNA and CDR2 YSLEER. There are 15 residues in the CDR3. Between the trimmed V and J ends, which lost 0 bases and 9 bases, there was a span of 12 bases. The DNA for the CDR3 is TGCGCCAGCAGCCAAGAGGGGGGCGGTAGTTCACCCCTCCACTTT. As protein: CASSQEGGGSSPLHF.

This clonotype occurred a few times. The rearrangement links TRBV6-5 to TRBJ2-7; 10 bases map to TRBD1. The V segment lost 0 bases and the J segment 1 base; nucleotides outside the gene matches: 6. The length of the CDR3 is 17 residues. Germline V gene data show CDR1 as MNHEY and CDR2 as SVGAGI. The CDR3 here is CASSYSLGTGESYEQYF. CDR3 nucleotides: TGTGCCAGCAGTTACTCGCTCGGGACAGGGGAATCCTACGAGCAGTACTTC.

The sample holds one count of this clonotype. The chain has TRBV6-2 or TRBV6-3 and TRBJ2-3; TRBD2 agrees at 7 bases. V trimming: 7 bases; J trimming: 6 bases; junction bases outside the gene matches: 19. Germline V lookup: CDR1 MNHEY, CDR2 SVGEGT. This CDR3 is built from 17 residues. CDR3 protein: CASTGLRHRGDRDTQYF. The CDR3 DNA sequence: TGTGCCAGCACCGGTCTTAGGCATCGGGGGGACCGGGATACGCAGTATTTT.

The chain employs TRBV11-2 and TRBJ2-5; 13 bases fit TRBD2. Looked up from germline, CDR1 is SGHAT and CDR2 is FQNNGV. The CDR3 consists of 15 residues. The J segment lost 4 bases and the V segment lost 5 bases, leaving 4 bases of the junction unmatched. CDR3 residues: CASSRTSGSVETQYF. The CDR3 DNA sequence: TGTGCCAGCAGCCGGACTAGCGGGAGTGTAGAGACCCAGTACTTC.

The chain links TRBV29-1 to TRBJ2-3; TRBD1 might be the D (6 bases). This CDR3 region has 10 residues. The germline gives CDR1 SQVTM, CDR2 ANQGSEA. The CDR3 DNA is TGCGGATCAGGGGACGAACGGGTGTATTTT. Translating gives CGSGDERVYF.

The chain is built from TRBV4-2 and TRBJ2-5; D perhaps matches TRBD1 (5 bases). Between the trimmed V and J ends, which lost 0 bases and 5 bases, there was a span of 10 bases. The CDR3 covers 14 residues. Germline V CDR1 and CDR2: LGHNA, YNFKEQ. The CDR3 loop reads CASSQEGLGETQYF. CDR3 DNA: TGTGCCAGCAGCCAAGAGGGGCTGGGGGAGACCCAGTACTTC.

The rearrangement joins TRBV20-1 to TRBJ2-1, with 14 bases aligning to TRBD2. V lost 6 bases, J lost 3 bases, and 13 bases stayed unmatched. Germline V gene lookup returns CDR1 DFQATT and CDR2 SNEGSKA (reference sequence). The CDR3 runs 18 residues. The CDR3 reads CSARLAGGPYPIYNEQFF. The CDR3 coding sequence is TGCAGTGCCCGACTAGCGGGAGGGCCTTACCCTATCTACAATGAGCAGTTCTTC.

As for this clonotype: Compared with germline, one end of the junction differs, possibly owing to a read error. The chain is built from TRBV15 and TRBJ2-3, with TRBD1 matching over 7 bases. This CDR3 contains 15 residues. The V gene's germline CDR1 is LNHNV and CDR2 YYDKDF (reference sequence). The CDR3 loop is CTTSGWDSRTDTQYF. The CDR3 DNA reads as TGTACCACCAGCGGCTGGGACAGCCGCACAGATACGCAGTATTTT.

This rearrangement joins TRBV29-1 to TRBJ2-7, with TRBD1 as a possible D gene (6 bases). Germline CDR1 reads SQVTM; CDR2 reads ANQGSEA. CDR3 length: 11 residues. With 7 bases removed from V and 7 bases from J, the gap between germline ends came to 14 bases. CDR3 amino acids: CSAQGNNEQYF. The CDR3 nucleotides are TGCAGCGCCCAGGGGAACAATGAGCAGTACTTC.

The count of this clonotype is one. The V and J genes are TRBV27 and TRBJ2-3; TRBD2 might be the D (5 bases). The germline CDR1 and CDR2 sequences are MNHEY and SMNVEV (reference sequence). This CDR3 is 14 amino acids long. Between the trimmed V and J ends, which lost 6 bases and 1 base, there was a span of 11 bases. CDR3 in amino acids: CASSPDSRTDTQYF. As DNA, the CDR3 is TGTGCCAGCAGCCCGGACTCACGCACAGATACGCAGTATTTT.

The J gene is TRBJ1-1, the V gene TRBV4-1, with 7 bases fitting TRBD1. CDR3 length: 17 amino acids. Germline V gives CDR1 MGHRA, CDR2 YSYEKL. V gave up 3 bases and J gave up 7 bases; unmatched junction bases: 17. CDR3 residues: CASSQKSRAQGGVEAFF. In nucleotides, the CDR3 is TGCGCCAGCAGCCAGAAGTCCAGGGCCCAAGGGGGCGTTGAAGCTTTCTTT.

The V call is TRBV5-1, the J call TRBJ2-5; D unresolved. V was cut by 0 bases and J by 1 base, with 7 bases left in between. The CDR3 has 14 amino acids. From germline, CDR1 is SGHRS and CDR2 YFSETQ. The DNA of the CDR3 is TGCGCCAGCAGCTTGGGGTTCGCCCAAGAGACCCAGTACTTC. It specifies CASSLGFAQETQYF.

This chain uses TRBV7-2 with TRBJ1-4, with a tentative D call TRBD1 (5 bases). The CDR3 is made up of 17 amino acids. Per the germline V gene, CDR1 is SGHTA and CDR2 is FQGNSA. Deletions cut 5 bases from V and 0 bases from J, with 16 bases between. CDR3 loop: CASSPRTPSATNEKLFF. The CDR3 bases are TGTGCCAGCAGCCCCCGGACACCCTCTGCAACTAATGAAAAACTGTTTTTT.

CDR3 nucleotide sequence: TGTGCCAGCAGCTTTAGCGGCCCCCTCGGGAATGAGCAGTTCTTC. It translates to CASSFSGPLGNEQFF. The chain employs TRBV7-2 and TRBJ2-1; a possible D gene is TRBD2 (6 bases). There are 15 residues in the CDR3. Looked up from germline, CDR1 is SGHTA and CDR2 is FQGNSA. V was trimmed by 3 bases and J by 7 bases, leaving 16 bases between them.

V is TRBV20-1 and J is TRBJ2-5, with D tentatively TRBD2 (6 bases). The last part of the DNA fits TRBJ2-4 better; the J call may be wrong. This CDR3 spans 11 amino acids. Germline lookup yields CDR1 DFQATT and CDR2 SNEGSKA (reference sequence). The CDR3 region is CSASGGDIQYF. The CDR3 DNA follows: TGCAGTGCTAGCGGGGGTGACATTCAGTACTTC.

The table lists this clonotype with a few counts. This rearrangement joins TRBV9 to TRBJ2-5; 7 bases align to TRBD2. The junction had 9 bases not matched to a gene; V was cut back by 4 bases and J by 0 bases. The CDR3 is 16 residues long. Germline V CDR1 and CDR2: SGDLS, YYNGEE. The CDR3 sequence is CASSQPSGLYQETQYF. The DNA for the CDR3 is TGTGCCAGCAGCCAACCTAGCGGACTATACCAAGAGACCCAGTACTTC. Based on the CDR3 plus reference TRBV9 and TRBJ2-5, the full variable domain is DSGVTQTPKHLITATGQRVTLRCSPRSGDLSVYWYQQSLDQGLQFLIQYYNGEERAKGNILERFSAQQFPDLHSELNLSSLELGDSALYFCASSQPSGLYQETQYFGPGTRLLVL.

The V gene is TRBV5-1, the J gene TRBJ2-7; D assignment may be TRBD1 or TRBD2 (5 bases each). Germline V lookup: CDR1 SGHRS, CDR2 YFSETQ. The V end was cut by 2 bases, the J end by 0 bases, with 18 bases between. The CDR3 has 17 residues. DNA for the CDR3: TGCGCCAGCAGCTTCGCCCTACTACGGGACGGCTCCTACGAGCAGTACTTC. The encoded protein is CASSFALLRDGSYEQYF.

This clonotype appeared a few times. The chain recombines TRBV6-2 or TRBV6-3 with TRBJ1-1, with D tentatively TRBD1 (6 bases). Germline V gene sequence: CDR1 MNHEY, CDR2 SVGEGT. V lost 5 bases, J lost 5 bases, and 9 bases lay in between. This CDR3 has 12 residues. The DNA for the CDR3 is TGTGCCAGCAGTACAGGGTCTACTGAAGCTTTCTTT. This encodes CASSTGSTEAFF.

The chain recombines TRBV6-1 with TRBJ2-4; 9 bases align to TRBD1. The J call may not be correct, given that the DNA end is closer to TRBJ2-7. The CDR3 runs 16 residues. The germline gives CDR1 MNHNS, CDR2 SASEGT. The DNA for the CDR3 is TGTGCCAGCAGTGAAGGTCCGGGACAGGGTGCCTACGAGCAGTACTTC. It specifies CASSEGPGQGAYEQYF.

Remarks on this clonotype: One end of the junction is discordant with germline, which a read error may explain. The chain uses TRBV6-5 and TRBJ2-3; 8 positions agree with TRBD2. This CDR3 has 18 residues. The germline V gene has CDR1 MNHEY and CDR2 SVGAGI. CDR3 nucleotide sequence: TGTGCCAGCAGTTACGGGTTTCGTCCGGGAGGGAACACAGGTACGCAGTATTTT. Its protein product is CASSYGFRPGGNTGTQYF.

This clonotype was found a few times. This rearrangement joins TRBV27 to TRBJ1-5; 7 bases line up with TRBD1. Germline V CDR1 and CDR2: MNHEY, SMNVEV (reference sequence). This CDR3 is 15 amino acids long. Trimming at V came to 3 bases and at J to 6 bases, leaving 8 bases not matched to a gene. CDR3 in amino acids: CASSLGQGVGQPQHF. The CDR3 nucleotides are TGTGCCAGCAGTTTGGGCCAGGGGGTGGGTCAGCCCCAGCATTTT.

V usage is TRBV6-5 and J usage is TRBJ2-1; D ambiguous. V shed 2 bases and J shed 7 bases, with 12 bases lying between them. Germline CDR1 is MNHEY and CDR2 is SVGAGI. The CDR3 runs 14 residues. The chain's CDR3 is CASSYLSGVNEQFF. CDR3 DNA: TGTGCCAGCAGTTACCTTTCTGGAGTGAATGAGCAGTTCTTC.

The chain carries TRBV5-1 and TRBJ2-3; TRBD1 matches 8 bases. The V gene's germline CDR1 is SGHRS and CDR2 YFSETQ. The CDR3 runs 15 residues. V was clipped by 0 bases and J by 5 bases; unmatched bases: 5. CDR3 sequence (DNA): TGCGCCAGCAGCTTGGATCGGACAGGGATAGATACGCAGTATTTT. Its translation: CASSLDRTGIDTQYF.